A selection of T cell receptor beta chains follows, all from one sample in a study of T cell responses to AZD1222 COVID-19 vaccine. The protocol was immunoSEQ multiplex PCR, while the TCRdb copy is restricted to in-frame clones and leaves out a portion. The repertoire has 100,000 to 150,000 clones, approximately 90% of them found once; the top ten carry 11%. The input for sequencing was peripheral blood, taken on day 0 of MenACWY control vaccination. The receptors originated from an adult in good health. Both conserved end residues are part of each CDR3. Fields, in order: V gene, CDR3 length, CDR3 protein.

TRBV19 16 CASSIATRGSNQPQHF
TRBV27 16 CASSFRQGFSYNEQFF
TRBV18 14 CASSPDQRNTEAFF
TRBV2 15 CASRTGTSGWETQYF
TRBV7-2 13 CASSQDSNQPQHF
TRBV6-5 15 CASRDRGLGNTEAFF
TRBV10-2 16 CASSERTREWSYEQYF
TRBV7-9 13 CASIHLSGEKLFF
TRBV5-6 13 CASSSGLYNEQFF
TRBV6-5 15 CASSYSKQVANEQFF
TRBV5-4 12 CASSLETDTQYF
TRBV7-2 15 CASSLGNRVDNEQFF
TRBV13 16 CASSLGSGRELYEQYF
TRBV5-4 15 CASSLDPGGNTEAFF
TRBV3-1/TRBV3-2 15 CASSQEGQGAGEQYF
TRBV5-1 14 CASSPTSGRETQYF
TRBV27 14 CASTGQGNTGELFF
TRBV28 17 CASRGIQGNSITGELFF
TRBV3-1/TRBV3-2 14 CASSPGQGVYEQYF
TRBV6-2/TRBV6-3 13 CASSDGPPGPQYF
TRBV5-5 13 CASSLPLTDGYTF
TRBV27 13 CASSFGTPNIQYF
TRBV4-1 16 CASSQDHSGRGETQYF
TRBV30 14 CALKREGRSYEQYF
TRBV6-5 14 CASSYLQGPYEQYF
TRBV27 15 CASSLASGSSGEQFF
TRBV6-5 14 CASTRQGVTDTQYF
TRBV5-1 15 CATRESGGNTGELFF
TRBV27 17 CASSLSFRGFSTDTQYF
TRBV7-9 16 CASSFWGGSSYNEQFF
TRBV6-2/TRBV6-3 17 CASSLLREGASNQPQHF
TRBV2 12 CASSPEGTEAFF
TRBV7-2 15 CASSLLAGFLGEQYF
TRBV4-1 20 CASSQEGVAVGQGISYEQYF
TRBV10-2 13 CASSGPGDTEAFF
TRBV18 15 CASSPQRTGSSEQYF
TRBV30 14 CAGKVGTGAFEAFF
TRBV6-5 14 CASREGNSNQPQHF
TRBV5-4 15 CASSQTDRDTNIQYF
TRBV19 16 CASSRRTSGYQETQYF
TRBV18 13 CASSRSNSYEQYF
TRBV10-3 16 CAISEFRTGGQETQYF
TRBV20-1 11 CSARTSGEQYF
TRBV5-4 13 CASSPGPTYEQYF
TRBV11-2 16 CASADRARVTNYGYTF
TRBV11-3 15 CASSFTGTGAYEQYF